The 28 T cell receptor beta chains below all came from one sample that was sequenced in a study of blood T cell repertoires in COVID-19. Profiling relied on immunoSEQ multiplex PCR, and the TCRdb table lists in-frame clones only, not all of them. In the table there are 250,000 to 300,000 clones, around 83% of which are singletons. Specimen: peripheral blood. Source of these receptors: a young man with active or convalescent COVID-19.

V usage is TRBV19 and J usage is TRBJ1-2; the D gene is possibly TRBD1 (5 bases). Trimming pared 5 bases from V and 8 bases from J, leaving 9 bases between. Looked up from germline, CDR1 is LNHDA and CDR2 is SQIVND (reference sequence). This CDR3 is 11 amino acids long. CDR3 sequence reads: CASSGRGGYTF. The DNA of the CDR3 is TGTGCCAGTAGTGGCCGGGGGGGCTACACCTTC.

The J gene is TRBJ1-1, the V gene TRBV9, with 8 bases aligning to TRBD1. This CDR3 has 12 residues. Germline loops: CDR1 SGDLS, CDR2 YYNGEE. V lost 3 bases, J lost 8 bases, and 3 bases stayed unmatched. The CDR3 DNA reads as TGTGCCAGCAGCGCGGGGGACAGGGAAGCTTTCTTT. It is translated as CASSAGDREAFF.

The genes are TRBV6-5 and TRBJ1-5; D perhaps matches TRBD1 (6 bases). Germline CDR1 MNHEY, CDR2 SVGAGI. The ends were cut back, 11 bases at V and 7 bases at J, with 18 bases in the middle. This CDR3 comprises 13 residues. In nucleotides, the CDR3 is TGTGCCGGTCGGGGGGGGGCGGGACAGCCCCAGCATTTT. Amino acid sequence: CAGRGGAGQPQHF.

This chain uses TRBV9 with TRBJ2-6; unclear D gene. Germline V gene lookup returns CDR1 SGDLS and CDR2 YYNGEE. V shed 4 bases and J shed 0 bases, with 14 bases lying between them. The CDR3 has 17 amino acids. The CDR3 DNA sequence: TGTGCCAGCAGCCATAGCCCTCTCGGCTCTGGGGCCAACGTCCTGACTTTC. Protein product: CASSHSPLGSGANVLTF.

The chain joins TRBV12-5 to TRBJ1-5, with a possible D match to TRBD1 (6 bases). Germline CDR1 is LGHNT and CDR2 is FRNRAP. V lost 5 bases and J lost 4, with 12 bases in between. The CDR3 has 14 residues. The CDR3 region is CASGPTGWNQPQHF. In DNA, the CDR3 is TGTGCTAGTGGTCCAACAGGGTGGAATCAGCCCCAGCATTTT. Combining the CDR3 with reference TRBV12-5 and TRBJ1-5 gives the whole variable domain DARVTQTPRHKVTEMGQEVTMRCQPILGHNTVFWYRQTMMQGLELLAYFRNRAPLDDSGMPKDRFSAEMPDATLATLKIQPSEPRDSAVYFCASGPTGWNQPQHFGDGTRLSIL.

The genes are TRBV29-1 and TRBJ2-3; 8 nucleotides agree with TRBD2. J was trimmed by 5 bases and V by 4 bases; bases with no gene match: 11. CDR1 and CDR2 from the germline V gene are SQVTM and ANQGSEA. The CDR3 is 15 amino acids. The DNA of the CDR3 is TGCAGCGTTGGGGAGGCGGGAGGTTGGGGAGATACGCAGTATTTT. The encoded protein is CSVGEAGGWGDTQYF.

On this clone: One end of the junction varies from germline; a read error may be responsible. The rearrangement links TRBV11-2 to TRBJ2-7; 7 positions agree with TRBD2. Germline CDR1 and CDR2: SGHAT and FQNNGV. The CDR3 is 12 amino acids. CDR3 DNA sequence: TGTGCCAGCAGCTTGGCTACCGGGGGGTCGGACTTC. Translated: CASSLATGGSDF.

This chain joins TRBV24-1 and TRBJ2-7; perhaps TRBD1 as D (6 bases). CDR1 and CDR2 from the germline V gene are KGHDR and SFDVKD. Trimming removed 9 bases from V and 5 bases from J, with 13 bases in between. The CDR3 runs 12 residues. CDR3 in amino acids: CATADSGHEQYF. DNA of the CDR3: TGTGCCACCGCGGACAGTGGGCACGAGCAGTACTTC.

The chain employs TRBV6-5 and TRBJ2-1, with D possibly TRBD2 on 6 matching bases. Germline V gene lookup returns CDR1 MNHEY and CDR2 SVGAGI. The CDR3 runs to 12 residues. Trimming pared 6 bases from V and 15 bases from J, leaving 18 bases between. The CDR3 protein is CASSHRDSDSFF. For the CDR3, the DNA is TGTGCCAGCAGCCATAGGGACTCCGATTCGTTCTTC.

This clone has just a few counts. The CDR3 sequence: CASSESGSNQPQHF. In DNA form, the CDR3 reads TGTGCCAGCAGTGAATCGGGTAGCAATCAGCCCCAGCATTTT. The chain employs TRBV25-1 and TRBJ1-5; D unclear. The germline V gene encodes CDR1 MGHDK and CDR2 SYGVNS. Trimming shortened V by 1 base and J by 0 bases, and 4 bases separated the two germline ends. This CDR3 has 14 residues.

The J gene is TRBJ1-1, the V gene TRBV2; tentatively, D is TRBD1 (6 bases). The germline V gene has CDR1 SNHLY and CDR2 FYNNEI. The ends were cut back, 4 bases at V and 3 bases at J, with 9 bases in the middle. The CDR3 length is 13 residues. As DNA, the CDR3 is TGTGCCAGCAGTGTACAGGGTTACACTGAAGCTTTCTTT. Its protein is CASSVQGYTEAFF.

This clone occurred a few times. The chain uses TRBV11-3 and TRBJ1-3, with D hard to call. The CDR3 sequence is 13 residues long. The V and J ends lost 4 bases and 2 bases respectively, with 6 bases between them. Germline-derived CDR1 and CDR2 are SGHNT and YENEEA. CDR3 sequence (DNA): TGTGCCAGCAGCTCAACGGCTGGAAACACCATATATTTT. Amino acids: CASSSTAGNTIYF.

This clone was seen a few times. The chain joins TRBV9 to TRBJ2-7; 7 nucleotides agree with TRBD1. Losses at the gene ends were 1 base for V and 4 bases for J; bases not matched to a gene: 8. The CDR3 totals 15 residues. The germline gives CDR1 SGDLS, CDR2 YYNGEE. CDR3 in DNA: TGTGCCAGCAGCGTATCTCCGGACAGGTTATACGAGCAGTACTTC. Protein: CASSVSPDRLYEQYF. The variable domain in full, completed from reference TRBV9 and TRBJ2-7, reads DSGVTQTPKHLITATGQRVTLRCSPRSGDLSVYWYQQSLDQGLQFLIQYYNGEERAKGNILERFSAQQFPDLHSELNLSSLELGDSALYFCASSVSPDRLYEQYFGPGTRLTVT.

CDR3 residues: CASRVRDGGNSPLHF. The CDR3 DNA follows: TGCGCCAGCAGAGTTCGGGACGGGGGGAATTCACCCCTCCACTTT. This rearrangement joins TRBV5-1 to TRBJ1-6, with D possibly being TRBD1 (5 bases). V shed 5 bases and J shed 7 bases, with 16 bases lying between them. Germline loops: CDR1 SGHRS, CDR2 YFSETQ. The CDR3 contains 15 residues.

The chain couples TRBV29-1 to TRBJ1-5; perhaps TRBD1 as D (6 bases). This CDR3 is 14 amino acids long. V was pared by 8 bases and J by 3 bases, with 17 bases between. In germline, CDR1 is SQVTM, CDR2 ANQGSEA. The CDR3 protein is CSISTGPNNQPQHF. The CDR3 nucleotides are TGCAGCATATCGACAGGACCTAACAATCAGCCCCAGCATTTT.

The V call is TRBV19, the J call TRBJ1-4; D is uncertain. The germline V gene has CDR1 LNHDA and CDR2 SQIVND (reference sequence). With 6 bases removed from V and 0 bases from J, the gap between germline ends came to 14 bases. This CDR3 is built from 16 residues. In DNA form, the CDR3 reads TGTGCCAGTAGCCGGTGGTTTGTTGCAACTAATGAAAAACTGTTTTTT. Translation gives CASSRWFVATNEKLFF.

This chain joins TRBV9 and TRBJ1-6, with D possibly matching TRBD1 (6 bases). This CDR3 comprises 14 residues. Trimming took 2 bases from V and 10 from J, leaving 13 bases between them. The germline gives CDR1 SGDLS, CDR2 YYNGEE. CDR3 DNA sequence: TGTGCCAGCAGCGTTACAGGGTCGGAATCACCCCTCCACTTT. Translating gives CASSVTGSESPLHF.

The rearrangement uses TRBV2 and TRBJ1-2; D gene uncertain. This CDR3 is built from 15 residues. Germline lookup yields CDR1 SNHLY and CDR2 FYNNEI. Trimming removed 7 bases from V and 2 bases from J, with 17 bases in between. CDR3 sequence (DNA): TGTGCCAGCATATTGACTCCTATTACCAACTATGGCTACACCTTC. It encodes CASILTPITNYGYTF.

This clone is a singleton in its sample. The chain recombines TRBV5-4 with TRBJ2-5; D might be TRBD2 (6 bases). Trimming removed 0 bases from V and 2 bases from J, with 11 bases in between. Germline CDR1 reads SGHNT; CDR2 reads YYREEE (reference sequence). This CDR3 is built from 15 residues. The CDR3, as DNA: TGTGCCAGCAGCTTGGGGGGCGCGGGGCAAGAGACCCAGTACTTC. It encodes CASSLGGAGQETQYF.

The CDR3 DNA reads as TGTGCCACCAGACGGGACAGGGGGCCTGGAAACACCATATATTTT. This sequence encodes CATRRDRGPGNTIYF. The chain recombines TRBV15 with TRBJ1-3; 12 bases align to TRBD1. The CDR3 is made up of 15 amino acids. V trimming: 6 bases; J trimming: 2 bases; junction bases outside the gene matches: 2. CDR1 is LNHNV, CDR2 YYDKDF, per germline (reference sequence).

The CDR3 spells CSAELVSTDTQYF. CDR3 coding DNA: TGCAGCGCAGAACTAGTGAGCACAGATACGCAGTATTTT. The chain recombines TRBV29-1 with TRBJ2-3; tentative D call: TRBD2 (5 bases). V was cut by 7 bases and J by 0 bases, with 11 bases left in between. CDR3 length: 13 residues. Germline lookup yields CDR1 SQVTM and CDR2 ANQGSEA.

J is TRBJ1-3 and V is TRBV4-2, with 8 bases identical to TRBD1. Germline lookup yields CDR1 LGHNA and CDR2 YNFKEQ. V lost 0 bases and J lost 0; bases outside the gene matches: 10. The CDR3 has 19 amino acids. The CDR3 DNA follows: TGTGCCAGCAGCCAAGATGTTGGGACAGGATACCGCTCTGGAAACACCATATATTTT. Translating it yields CASSQDVGTGYRSGNTIYF.

The chain links TRBV11-1 to TRBJ2-7; D might be TRBD2 (5 bases). Germline CDR1 SGHAT, CDR2 FQDESV (reference sequence). Trimming left V 3 bases short and J 0 bases short, with 9 bases between. The CDR3 sequence is 14 residues long. CDR3: CASSFSLASYEQYF. CDR3 bases: TGTGCCAGCAGCTTTAGTCTAGCCTCCTACGAGCAGTACTTC.

The DNA of the CDR3 is TGTGCCAGCAGCAATTTCAGGGGAGAATACTTC. Translation: CASSNFRGEYF. This chain connects TRBV21-1 to TRBJ2-5; TRBD1, the D gene given by the table, was not confirmed from the DNA. TRBV21-1 is deemed a pseudogene. This CDR3 is 11 amino acids long.

This sequence joins TRBV28 and TRBJ2-1; D is uncertain. The V gene lost 10 bases and the J gene lost 6 bases, with 7 bases spanning the gap. In germline, CDR1 is MDHEN, CDR2 SYDVKM. The CDR3 is made up of 10 amino acids. The CDR3 nucleotides read TGTGCCACCAGCTTCAATGAGCAGTTCTTC. This sequence encodes CATSFNEQFF.

This clone has a handful of counts. Germline and junction disagree at one end, which may indicate a read error. The V gene is TRBV6-4, the J gene TRBJ2-7; 9 nucleotides match TRBD1. The germline V gene encodes CDR1 MRHNA and CDR2 SNTAGT. This CDR3 has 10 amino acids. In DNA, the CDR3 is TGTGCCAGCAGCCCCGGGACAGGGCGCTTC. Protein product: CASSPGTGRF.

The V and J genes are TRBV7-2 and TRBJ1-5; maybe TRBD1 (5 bases). The V gene's germline CDR1 is SGHTA and CDR2 FQGNSA. V shed 5 bases and J shed 6 bases, with 11 bases lying between them. The CDR3 runs to 13 residues. CDR3 region: CASSNRSGQPQHF. The CDR3 DNA reads TGTGCCAGCAGCAACAGGAGTGGTCAGCCCCAGCATTTT. Full variable domain (rest looked up from reference TRBV7-2 and TRBJ1-5): GAGVSQSPSNKVTEKGKDVELRCDPISGHTALYWYRQSLGQGLEFLIYFQGNSAPDKSGLPSDRFSAERTGGSVSTLTIQRTQQEDSAVYLCASSNRSGQPQHFGDGTRLSIL.

The chain recombines TRBV19 with TRBJ1-5, with TRBD1 matching over 9 bases. The V and J ends lost 6 bases and 9 bases, in that order; junction bases with no gene match: 12. Germline values: CDR1 LNHDA, CDR2 SQIVND (reference sequence). This CDR3 is 15 amino acids long. The CDR3 is CASSSIGDRARPQHF. The CDR3 DNA follows: TGTGCCAGTAGCTCCATTGGGGACAGGGCTCGGCCCCAGCATTTT.